This passage covers 16 T cell receptor beta chains from one sample sequenced in a study of molecular identifiers for immune sequencing clone quantification. A single record per CDR3 protein comes from TCRdb applying MiXCR to the PCR reads. Here the sample spans 550,000 to 750,000 distinct CDR3 sequences, about 20% being singletons. The sample comprised naive CD8+ T cells from blood, with Jurkat cell RNA spiked in. Subset in this sample: FACS-sorted CD8+CD4-CCR7+CD45RA+ naive T cells. Receptors were obtained from a human donor in good health. Some libraries in this study had Jurkat cell RNA spiked in.

This clonotype was counted a few times. The J gene is TRBJ1-6, the V gene TRBV27; weak D call: TRBD1 (5 bases). V was pared by 7 bases and J by 9 bases, with 13 bases between. There are 13 residues in the CDR3. CDR1 and CDR2 from the germline V gene are MNHEY and SMNVEV (reference sequence). In DNA form, the CDR3 reads TGTGCCAGCACCGGGACGGGCATTTCACCCCTCCACTTT. Its translation is CASTGTGISPLHF.

This rearrangement joins TRBV10-1 to TRBJ2-1; D is unclear. The CDR3 covers 13 residues. Per germline, CDR1 WNHNN and CDR2 SYGVQD (reference sequence). Trimming cost V 6 bases and J 0 bases, with 6 bases left between them. As DNA, the CDR3 is TGCGCCAGCAGCGGGTTCTCCTACAATGAGCAGTTCTTC. Translation gives CASSGFSYNEQFF.

This clonotype has just a few counts. V usage is TRBV27 and J usage is TRBJ2-3, with a weak D call TRBD1 (6 bases). Germline V gene sequence: CDR1 MNHEY, CDR2 SMNVEV (reference sequence). The CDR3 runs to 15 residues. Between the trimmed V and J ends, which lost 6 bases and 4 bases, there was a span of 17 bases. DNA for the CDR3: TGTGCCAGCAGCCTACGGGGCAGGGGCTCAGATACGCAGTATTTT. Protein product: CASSLRGRGSDTQYF.

On this clonotype: The CDR3 end shows no conserved phenylalanine or tryptophan, and so a read error is likely. The CDR3 region has the DNA TGTGCCAGTAGTGTGACTAGCGGGAATGAGCAGTTCTCC. Encoded protein: CASSVTSGNEQFS. This sequence joins TRBV19 and TRBJ2-1, with 10 bases lining up with TRBD2. Germline values: CDR1 LNHDA, CDR2 SQIVND (reference sequence). This CDR3 contains 13 residues. The J segment lost 7 bases and the V segment lost 5 bases, leaving 2 bases of the junction unmatched.

There are many counts of this clonotype. CDR3 residues: CSPSGGAGYEQYF. In nucleotides, the CDR3 is TGCAGCCCAAGTGGGGGAGCGGGGTACGAGCAGTACTTC. The chain links TRBV20-1 to TRBJ2-7; TRBD2 agrees at 7 bases. The CDR3 sequence is 13 residues long. CDR1 DFQATT and CDR2 SNEGSKA come from the germline V gene (reference sequence).

Only a few counts were recorded for this clonotype. The rearrangement links TRBV28 to TRBJ1-6; D not resolved. With 3 bases removed from V and 4 bases from J, the gap between germline ends came to 16 bases. Germline V CDR1 and CDR2: MDHEN, SYDVKM. There are 17 residues in the CDR3. CDR3 coding DNA: TGTGCCAGCAGTTTTAATACCTTTTCCTTTTATAATTCACCCCTCCACTTT. Protein product: CASSFNTFSFYNSPLHF.

This clonotype was found many times. The chain carries TRBV7-9 and TRBJ2-2, with D perhaps matching TRBD2 (6 bases). Looked up from germline, CDR1 is SEHNR and CDR2 is FQNEAQ (reference sequence). CDR3 size: 16 residues. V was pared by 4 bases and J by 3 bases, with 15 bases between. The CDR3 DNA reads as TGTGCCAGCAGCTCTCTCTGGAGGGCAGACACCGGGGAGCTGTTTTTT. Residues: CASSSLWRADTGELFF.

A word on this clonotype: A much larger clone differs from this one at a single base, so this may be a read error. This is likely a read error, given that the CDR3 carries no conserved phenylalanine or tryptophan at its end. V usage is TRBV13 and J usage is TRBJ2-1, with D perhaps matching TRBD2 (5 bases). V lost 4 bases, J lost 2 bases, and 9 bases lay in between. CDR3 length: 14 residues. Germline V gene sequence: CDR1 PRHDT, CDR2 FYEKMQ (reference sequence). CDR3 DNA sequence: TGTGCCAGCAGCTCGGACGGGACCTACAATGAGCAGTTCCTC. Its protein is CASSSDGTYNEQFL.

This clonotype has ten or more counts. The chain joins TRBV4-3 to TRBJ2-2; no clear D gene. Germline assignment: CDR1 LGHNA and CDR2 YSLEER. V lost 1 base, J lost 3 bases, and 6 bases lay in between. CDR3 length: 14 residues. DNA of the CDR3: TGCGCCAGCAGCCAAGGTCAGCACACCGGGGAGCTGTTTTTT. It specifies CASSQGQHTGELFF.

This clonotype was seen repeatedly, ten times or more. The rearrangement joins TRBV27 to TRBJ2-3; possibly TRBD1 for D (6 bases). Trimming pared 0 bases from V and 4 bases from J, leaving 11 bases between. This CDR3 has 15 residues. Germline V gene sequence: CDR1 MNHEY, CDR2 SMNVEV (reference sequence). DNA for the CDR3: TGTGCCAGCAGTTTATCGGACAGCAACCCAGATACGCAGTATTTT. This translates into CASSLSDSNPDTQYF.

This clonotype was observed at least ten times. The chain is built from TRBV11-2 and TRBJ2-5; D is unresolved. This CDR3 spans 13 amino acids. Between the trimmed V and J ends, which lost 1 base and 5 bases, there was a span of 8 bases. Germline lookup yields CDR1 SGHAT and CDR2 FQNNGV. The CDR3 here is CASSLANSETQYF. The CDR3 region has the DNA TGTGCCAGCAGCTTAGCCAACTCTGAGACCCAGTACTTC.

This clonotype was seen once. The germline gene is not matched at one end of the junction; a read error may be the cause. V is TRBV14 and J is TRBJ1-2; 8 nucleotides agree with TRBD1. This CDR3 is built from 16 residues. Germline V gene sequence: CDR1 SGHDN, CDR2 FVKESK. The CDR3 DNA reads TGTGCCAGCAGCCCAGGGAAGGGACAGGTTAACTATGGCTGCACCTTC. Its translation: CASSPGKGQVNYGCTF.

Turning to this clonotype: The missing conserved phenylalanine or tryptophan at the end of this CDR3 makes a read error likely. This chain joins TRBV6-5 and TRBJ1-1, with D possibly matching TRBD1 (5 bases). The CDR3 spans 14 residues. Per the germline V gene, CDR1 is MNHEY and CDR2 is SVGAGI. Trimming stripped 4 bases from V and 2 bases from J, with 11 bases between. CDR3 DNA sequence: TGTGCCAGCAGTTCCGGGACCGGCAACACTGAAGCTTTCTCT. Its protein is CASSSGTGNTEAFS.

This clonotype was recorded a few times. The chain recombines TRBV6-9 with TRBJ2-1; 14 bases agree with TRBD2. V lost 1 base to trimming and J lost 3 bases; unmatched junction nucleotides: 14. Germline CDR1 and CDR2: MNHGY and SVAAGI. This CDR3 has 21 amino acids. The CDR3 sequence is CASSYWLSGTSGGRHYNEQFF. Written as DNA, the CDR3 is TGTGCCAGCAGTTATTGGTTATCCGGGACTAGCGGGGGCAGACACTACAATGAGCAGTTCTTC.

V usage is TRBV9 and J usage is TRBJ2-5; the match to TRBD2 covers 7 bases. The junction had 2 bases not matched to a gene; V was cut back by 0 bases and J by 0 bases. The germline CDR1 and CDR2 sequences are SGDLS and YYNGEE. The CDR3 totals 15 residues. The CDR3, as DNA: TGTGCCAGCAGCGTAGATAGCGGGTACCAAGAGACCCAGTACTTC. It specifies CASSVDSGYQETQYF.

This clonotype was detected only a few times. The V gene is TRBV7-9, the J gene TRBJ1-2; no definite D call. The V gene lost 3 bases and the J gene lost 3 bases, with 14 bases spanning the gap. CDR3 size: 15 residues. Germline V gene sequence: CDR1 SEHNR, CDR2 FQNEAQ (reference sequence). In nucleotides, the CDR3 is TGTGCCAGCAGCTTGGGAACAGTAATGGACTATGGCTACACCTTC. Amino acid sequence: CASSLGTVMDYGYTF. The full variable domain, its missing parts supplied by reference TRBV7-9 and TRBJ1-2, is DTGVSQNPRHKITKRGQNVTFRCDPISEHNRLYWYRQTLGQGPEFLTYFQNEAQLEKSRLLSDRFSAERPKGSFSTLEIQRTEQGDSAMYLCASSLGTVMDYGYTFGSGTRLTVV.